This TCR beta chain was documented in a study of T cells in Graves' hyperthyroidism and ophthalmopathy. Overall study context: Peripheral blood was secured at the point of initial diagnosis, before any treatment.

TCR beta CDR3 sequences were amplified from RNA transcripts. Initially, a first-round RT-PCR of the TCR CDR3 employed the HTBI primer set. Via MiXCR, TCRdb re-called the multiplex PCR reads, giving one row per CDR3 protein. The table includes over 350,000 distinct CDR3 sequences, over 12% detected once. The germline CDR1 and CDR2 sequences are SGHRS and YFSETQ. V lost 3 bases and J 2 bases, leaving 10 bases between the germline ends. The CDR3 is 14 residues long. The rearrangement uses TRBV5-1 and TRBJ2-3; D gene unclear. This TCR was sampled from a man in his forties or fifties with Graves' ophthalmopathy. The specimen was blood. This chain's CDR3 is CASSSRDNTDTQYF. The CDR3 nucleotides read TGCGCCAGCAGCTCAAGGGATAACACAGATACGCAGTATTTT.